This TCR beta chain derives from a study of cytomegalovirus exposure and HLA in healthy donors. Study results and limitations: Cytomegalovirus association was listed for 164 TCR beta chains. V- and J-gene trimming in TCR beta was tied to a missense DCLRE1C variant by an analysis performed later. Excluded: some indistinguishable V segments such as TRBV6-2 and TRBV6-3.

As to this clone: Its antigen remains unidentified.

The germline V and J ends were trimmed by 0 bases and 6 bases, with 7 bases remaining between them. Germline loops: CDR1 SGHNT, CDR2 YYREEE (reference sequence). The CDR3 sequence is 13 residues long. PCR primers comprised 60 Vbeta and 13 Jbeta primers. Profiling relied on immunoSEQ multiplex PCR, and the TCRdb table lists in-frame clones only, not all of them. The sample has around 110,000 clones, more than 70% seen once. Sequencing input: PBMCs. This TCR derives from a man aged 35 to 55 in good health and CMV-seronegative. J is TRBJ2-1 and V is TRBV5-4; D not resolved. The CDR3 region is CASSLELINEQFF. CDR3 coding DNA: TGTGCCAGCAGCTTGGAATTAATCAATGAGCAGTTCTTC.